These T cell receptor beta chains were read from a single sample in a study of control samples from healthy donors and cancer patients. Method: immunoSEQ multiplex PCR; TCRdb's copy keeps in-frame clones and lacks some. The data show some 170,000 clones, roughly 95% seen once. Sequenced sample: blood. These TCRs come from a woman younger than 45 in good health. CDR3s include the opening cysteine and the closing phenylalanine or tryptophan. The D gene is left open where the match is weak. Some rows mark clone size as missing; the rest say once, few, many or name a class of expanded clone.

V gene: TRBV28
J gene: TRBJ1-1
D gene: TRBD1
clone size: NA
CDR3 protein: CASSSLPGGTEAFF
CDR3 DNA: TGTGCCAGCAGTTCCCTACCAGGGGGCACTGAAGCTTTCTTT

V gene: TRBV28
J gene: TRBJ1-1
D gene: NA
clone size: NA
CDR3 protein: CASRVSREAFF
CDR3 DNA: TGTGCCAGCAGGGTTAGTAGGGAAGCTTTCTTT

V gene: TRBV6-1
J gene: TRBJ2-1
D gene: NA
clone size: NA
CDR3 protein: CASSEGVWSNEQFF
CDR3 DNA: TGTGCCAGCAGTGAAGGGGTCTGGAGTAATGAGCAGTTCTTC

V gene: TRBV5-1
J gene: TRBJ1-2
D gene: NA
clone size: NA
CDR3 protein: CASSLVANYGYTF
CDR3 DNA: TGCGCCAGCAGCTTGGTGGCTAACTATGGCTACACCTTC

V gene: TRBV28
J gene: TRBJ1-5
D gene: TRBD1
clone size: NA
CDR3 protein: CASSPGGYNQPQHF
CDR3 DNA: TGTGCCAGCAGTCCAGGGGGTTACAATCAGCCCCAGCATTTT

V gene: TRBV5-4
J gene: TRBJ1-2
D gene: NA
clone size: NA
CDR3 protein: CASSPYHSGDGYTF
CDR3 DNA: TGTGCCAGCAGCCCCTACCACTCGGGGGATGGCTACACCTTC

V gene: TRBV28
J gene: TRBJ2-7
D gene: NA
clone size: NA
CDR3 protein: CASSFREMGEQYF
CDR3 DNA: TGTGCCAGCAGTTTCAGGGAGATGGGCGAGCAGTACTTC

V gene: TRBV28
J gene: TRBJ1-2
D gene: NA
clone size: NA
CDR3 protein: CASSHGVLGYGYTF
CDR3 DNA: TGTGCCAGCAGTCATGGGGTACTAGGATATGGCTACACCTTC

V gene: TRBV30
J gene: TRBJ2-7
D gene: NA
clone size: NA
CDR3 protein: CAWTARQDSYEQYF
CDR3 DNA: TGTGCCTGGACCGCTAGACAGGACTCCTACGAGCAGTACTTC

V gene: TRBV24-1
J gene: TRBJ2-2
D gene: TRBD1
clone size: NA
CDR3 protein: CATSENRGSNTGELFF
CDR3 DNA: TGTGCCACCAGTGAGAACAGGGGAAGCAACACCGGGGAGCTGTTTTTT

V gene: TRBV7-6
J gene: TRBJ1-6
D gene: NA
clone size: NA
CDR3 protein: CASSLALGVDSPLHF
CDR3 DNA: TGTGCCAGCAGCTTAGCACTGGGGGTGGATTCACCCCTCCACTTT

V gene: TRBV10-3
J gene: TRBJ1-5
D gene: TRBD1
clone size: NA
CDR3 protein: CAISESVGQYDQPQHF
CDR3 DNA: TGTGCCATCAGTGAGTCCGTGGGACAGTACGATCAGCCCCAGCATTTT

V gene: TRBV28
J gene: TRBJ2-7
D gene: TRBD1
clone size: NA
CDR3 protein: CASSLTGDLEQYF
CDR3 DNA: TGTGCCAGCAGTTTGACAGGGGATCTCGAGCAGTACTTC

V gene: TRBV5-1
J gene: TRBJ1-2
D gene: TRBD1
clone size: NA
CDR3 protein: CASSLVVTGGGYTF
CDR3 DNA: TGCGCCAGCAGCTTGGTTGTGACAGGGGGTGGCTACACCTTC

V gene: TRBV11-3
J gene: TRBJ2-7
D gene: NA
clone size: NA
CDR3 protein: CASSSGRLVGEQYF
CDR3 DNA: TGTGCCAGCAGCTCGGGACGGTTGGTCGGCGAGCAGTACTTC

V gene: TRBV28
J gene: TRBJ1-2
D gene: NA
clone size: NA
CDR3 protein: CASRQTGKGAYGYTF
CDR3 DNA: TGTGCCAGCAGACAAACAGGGAAAGGGGCCTATGGCTACACCTTC

V gene: TRBV4-2
J gene: TRBJ2-5
D gene: TRBD1
clone size: NA
CDR3 protein: CASSQGDRNQETQYF
CDR3 DNA: TGTGCCAGCAGCCAAGGGGACAGAAACCAAGAGACCCAGTACTTC

V gene: TRBV5-1
J gene: TRBJ1-3
D gene: TRBD1
clone size: NA
CDR3 protein: CASSPGQAGSGNTIYF
CDR3 DNA: TGCGCCAGCAGCCCGGGACAGGCGGGCTCTGGAAACACCATATATTTT

V gene: TRBV27
J gene: TRBJ1-6
D gene: NA
clone size: NA
CDR3 protein: CASSLPGLNSPLHF
CDR3 DNA: TGTGCCAGCAGTTTACCAGGGTTAAATTCACCCCTCCACTTT

V gene: TRBV10-3
J gene: TRBJ2-5
D gene: NA
clone size: NA
CDR3 protein: CAISDGGERGKTQYF
CDR3 DNA: TGTGCCATCAGTGACGGGGGAGAGCGCGGAAAGACCCAGTACTTC

V gene: TRBV7-2
J gene: TRBJ1-4
D gene: NA
clone size: once
CDR3 protein: CASSPLGGINEKLFF
CDR3 DNA: TGTGCCAGCAGCCCCCTGGGGGGGATTAATGAAAAACTGTTTTTT

V gene: TRBV19
J gene: TRBJ2-7
D gene: NA
clone size: NA
CDR3 protein: CASSIGWGPYEQYF
CDR3 DNA: TGTGCCAGTAGTATAGGATGGGGGCCCTACGAGCAGTACTTC

V gene: TRBV10-3
J gene: TRBJ1-4
D gene: NA
clone size: NA
CDR3 protein: CAISEWASEKLFF
CDR3 DNA: TGTGCCATCAGTGAGTGGGCTTCTGAAAAACTGTTTTTT

V gene: TRBV28
J gene: TRBJ2-7
D gene: NA
clone size: once
CDR3 protein: CASSPQRNEQYF
CDR3 DNA: TGTGCCAGCAGTCCGCAAAGGAACGAGCAGTACTTC

V gene: TRBV18
J gene: TRBJ2-1
D gene: NA
clone size: NA
CDR3 protein: CASSQGTAGYNEQFF
CDR3 DNA: TGTGCCAGCTCACAAGGGACCGCGGGATACAATGAGCAGTTCTTC

V gene: TRBV28
J gene: TRBJ1-5
D gene: NA
clone size: NA
CDR3 protein: CASSSHGGLSNQPQHF
CDR3 DNA: TGTGCCAGCAGTTCCCACGGGGGACTTTCCAATCAGCCCCAGCATTTT

V gene: TRBV29-1
J gene: TRBJ1-1
D gene: NA
clone size: once
CDR3 protein: CSVLTGNEAFF
CDR3 DNA: TGCAGCGTTCTTACAGGAAACGAAGCTTTCTTT

V gene: TRBV9
J gene: TRBJ1-1
D gene: NA
clone size: NA
CDR3 protein: CASSPPGGMNTEAFF
CDR3 DNA: TGTGCCAGCAGCCCCCCTGGGGGGATGAACACTGAAGCTTTCTTT

V gene: TRBV29-1
J gene: TRBJ2-3
D gene: TRBD2
clone size: NA
CDR3 protein: CSVEKASGGVTDTQYF
CDR3 DNA: TGCAGCGTTGAAAAGGCTAGCGGGGGGGTCACAGATACGCAGTATTTT

V gene: TRBV18
J gene: TRBJ2-2
D gene: NA
clone size: NA
CDR3 protein: CASSPLFPGELFF
CDR3 DNA: TGTGCCAGCTCACCATTATTCCCCGGGGAGCTGTTTTTT

V gene: TRBV6-5
J gene: TRBJ2-2
D gene: TRBD1
clone size: NA
CDR3 protein: CASSRQGLTGELFF
CDR3 DNA: TGTGCCAGCTCCCGACAGGGCCTAACCGGGGAGCTGTTTTTT

V gene: TRBV3-1/TRBV3-2
J gene: TRBJ2-2
D gene: NA
clone size: NA
CDR3 protein: CASSAIGGTGELFF
CDR3 DNA: TGTGCCAGCAGCGCCATTGGAGGCACCGGGGAGCTGTTTTTT

V gene: TRBV19
J gene: TRBJ1-1
D gene: TRBD1
clone size: few
CDR3 protein: CASSIGQGGEAFF
CDR3 DNA: TGTGCCAGTAGTATCGGACAGGGGGGTGAAGCTTTCTTT

V gene: TRBV4-1
J gene: TRBJ1-5
D gene: NA
clone size: NA
CDR3 protein: CASSPRTESNQPQHF
CDR3 DNA: TGCGCCAGCAGCCCCAGGACGGAAAGCAATCAGCCCCAGCATTTT

V gene: TRBV10-3
J gene: TRBJ1-3
D gene: NA
clone size: NA
CDR3 protein: CAISDSSPRFGNTIYF
CDR3 DNA: TGTGCCATCAGTGACTCTAGTCCCAGATTCGGAAACACCATATATTTT

V gene: TRBV29-1
J gene: TRBJ1-1
D gene: NA
clone size: NA
CDR3 protein: CSGTNTEAFF
CDR3 DNA: TGCAGCGGCACAAACACTGAAGCTTTCTTT

V gene: TRBV27
J gene: TRBJ1-5
D gene: TRBD1
clone size: NA
CDR3 protein: CASSERQGMSNQPQHF
CDR3 DNA: TGTGCCAGCAGTGAAAGACAGGGTATGAGCAATCAGCCCCAGCATTTT

V gene: TRBV5-6
J gene: TRBJ1-1
D gene: NA
clone size: NA
CDR3 protein: CASSIGADTEAFF
CDR3 DNA: TGTGCCAGCAGCATAGGAGCTGACACTGAAGCTTTCTTT

V gene: TRBV12-3/TRBV12-4
J gene: TRBJ1-1
D gene: NA
clone size: once
CDR3 protein: CASMRWDTEAFF
CDR3 DNA: TGTGCCAGCATGAGGTGGGACACTGAAGCTTTCTTT

V gene: TRBV18
J gene: TRBJ1-2
D gene: TRBD1
clone size: NA
CDR3 protein: CASSPDRNYGYTF
CDR3 DNA: TGTGCCAGCTCACCGGACAGGAACTATGGCTACACCTTC

V gene: TRBV5-4
J gene: TRBJ1-1
D gene: NA
clone size: NA
CDR3 protein: CASSLVKNTEAFF
CDR3 DNA: TGTGCCAGCAGCTTGGTAAAGAACACTGAAGCTTTCTTT

V gene: TRBV11-2
J gene: TRBJ1-6
D gene: NA
clone size: once
CDR3 protein: CASIDWKVGGSPLHF
CDR3 DNA: TGTGCCAGCATCGATTGGAAGGTCGGAGGTTCACCCCTCCACTTT

V gene: TRBV9
J gene: TRBJ2-7
D gene: TRBD2
clone size: NA
CDR3 protein: CASSVESGSHYEQYF
CDR3 DNA: TGTGCCAGCAGCGTAGAGAGCGGGAGCCACTACGAGCAGTACTTC

V gene: TRBV11-2
J gene: TRBJ2-7
D gene: NA
clone size: NA
CDR3 protein: CASSLVQTQYEQYF
CDR3 DNA: TGTGCCAGCAGCTTAGTGCAGACCCAGTACGAGCAGTACTTC

V gene: TRBV7-9
J gene: TRBJ1-4
D gene: NA
clone size: NA
CDR3 protein: CASSLHREQGINEKLFF
CDR3 DNA: TGTGCCAGCAGCTTACATCGGGAACAGGGCATTAATGAAAAACTGTTTTTT

V gene: TRBV28
J gene: TRBJ1-4
D gene: NA
clone size: NA
CDR3 protein: CASDPGRGYEKLFF
CDR3 DNA: TGTGCCAGTGACCCAGGGAGAGGGTATGAAAAACTGTTTTTT

V gene: TRBV4-1
J gene: TRBJ2-5
D gene: TRBD2
clone size: once
CDR3 protein: CASSQVLAGKETQYF
CDR3 DNA: TGCGCCAGCAGCCAAGTACTAGCGGGAAAAGAGACCCAGTACTTC

V gene: TRBV6-1
J gene: TRBJ1-5
D gene: NA
clone size: NA
CDR3 protein: CASSEGAGPNQPQHF
CDR3 DNA: TGTGCCAGCAGTGAAGGGGCAGGGCCAAATCAGCCCCAGCATTTT

V gene: TRBV6-5
J gene: TRBJ1-2
D gene: NA
clone size: NA
CDR3 protein: CASSRAKQADGYTF
CDR3 DNA: TGTGCCAGCAGCCGGGCCAAACAGGCCGATGGCTACACCTTC

V gene: TRBV6-5
J gene: TRBJ2-7
D gene: NA
clone size: NA
CDR3 protein: CASRAIFIISYEQYF
CDR3 DNA: TGTGCCAGCCGGGCCATCTTTATCATCTCCTACGAGCAGTACTTC

V gene: TRBV7-8
J gene: TRBJ2-2
D gene: NA
clone size: NA
CDR3 protein: CASSVQENTGELFF
CDR3 DNA: TGTGCCAGCAGCGTACAGGAGAACACCGGGGAGCTGTTTTTT

V gene: TRBV6-5
J gene: TRBJ2-6
D gene: NA
clone size: NA
CDR3 protein: CASRVPGANVLTF
CDR3 DNA: TGTGCCAGCAGAGTCCCTGGGGCCAACGTCCTGACTTTC

V gene: TRBV25-1
J gene: TRBJ2-1
D gene: TRBD2
clone size: NA
CDR3 protein: CASSNTSGGTYNEQFF
CDR3 DNA: TGTGCCAGCAGCAACACTAGCGGGGGAACCTACAATGAGCAGTTCTTC

V gene: TRBV5-4
J gene: TRBJ1-1
D gene: NA
clone size: NA
CDR3 protein: CASSLARIGDWNTEAFF
CDR3 DNA: TGTGCCAGCAGCTTGGCCCGAATCGGGGATTGGAACACTGAAGCTTTCTTT

V gene: TRBV3-1/TRBV3-2
J gene: TRBJ1-4
D gene: NA
clone size: NA
CDR3 protein: CASSRRKGRGNEKLFF
CDR3 DNA: TGTGCCAGCAGCCGCCGAAAGGGCCGGGGTAATGAAAAACTGTTTTTT

V gene: TRBV19
J gene: TRBJ2-1
D gene: NA
clone size: NA
CDR3 protein: CASSNTHSPYNEQFF
CDR3 DNA: TGTGCCAGTAGTAACACTCATTCACCTTACAATGAGCAGTTCTTC

V gene: TRBV14
J gene: TRBJ2-3
D gene: NA
clone size: NA
CDR3 protein: CASSQGWTSYTDTQYF
CDR3 DNA: TGTGCCAGCAGCCAAGGTTGGACATCCTACACAGATACGCAGTATTTT

V gene: TRBV27
J gene: TRBJ2-7
D gene: TRBD2
clone size: NA
CDR3 protein: CASNPWGGNSYEQYF
CDR3 DNA: TGTGCCAGCAACCCTTGGGGGGGGAACTCCTACGAGCAGTACTTC